Below, 20 T cell receptor beta chains from the same sample are listed, as sequenced in a study of naive and memory T cell subsets (TCRdb year 2017). What the work shows at the level of the full study, not this receptor alone: A few larger clonotypes were found in naive repertoires, especially CD8, and these larger clonotypes were possibly memory cells re-expressing CD45RA.

The library was built by means of UMI-ligation and nested PCR. Data came from an Illumina MiSeq. An equimolar mix of two oligonucleotides covering both TRBC1 and TRBC2 was used as the beta constant-region primer. The ligated cDNA went through four rounds of PCR with nested alpha and beta constant-region primers together with the SP2 primer. The public reads were quality trimmed at Q25 with fastp and then assembled into clones with MiXCR by TCRdb, keeping productive beta chains. Each entry is one CDR3 protein sequence, shown with its most common DNA and genes. Within this sample are fewer than 150,000 distinct CDR3 sequences, with under 25% of them counted one time only. In total, the top ten clones hold 0.6% to 0.7% of the sample. These TCRs' antigens remain unknown. The sequenced sample consisted of naive CD8+ T cells from blood. Interpreted using the paper, the cell subset or site label stands for: naive T cells, CD45RA high CD27+. All receptors derive from a human donor in good health.

This clonotype was detected only a few times. V gene TRBV3-1 combines with J gene TRBJ2-5; D may be TRBD1 or TRBD2 (6 bases each). CDR3 size: 16 residues. With 0 bases removed from V and 4 bases from J, the gap between germline ends came to 15 bases. The V gene's germline CDR1 is LGHDT and CDR2 YNNKEL (reference sequence). The CDR3 loop is CASSQDFVGGRETQYF. The CDR3 region has the DNA TGTGCCAGCAGCCAAGATTTTGTCGGGGGCCGAGAGACCCAGTACTTC.

The V and J genes are TRBV9 and TRBJ2-3; 7 positions match TRBD2. The J segment lost 4 bases and the V segment lost 2 bases, leaving 10 bases of the junction unmatched. This CDR3 has 16 amino acids. Germline CDR1 reads SGDLS; CDR2 reads YYNGEE. This CDR3 reads CASSVGRLAYADTQYF. The CDR3 region has the DNA TGTGCCAGCAGCGTTGGGCGACTAGCATATGCAGATACGCAGTATTTT.

The chain employs TRBV6-5 and TRBJ2-7; TRBD2 matches at 9 bases. CDR3 size: 15 residues. Germline assignment: CDR1 MNHEY and CDR2 SVGAGI. Trimming took 7 bases from V and 1 from J; bases not matched to a gene: 8. For the CDR3, the DNA is TGTGCCAGCAAGACCAGGACTAGCGTTTCCTACGAGCAGTACTTC. Amino acid sequence: CASKTRTSVSYEQYF.

The chain joins TRBV6-1 to TRBJ2-1; TRBD1 agrees at 10 bases. The junction had 3 bases not matched to a gene; V was cut back by 4 bases and J by 3 bases. The CDR3 spans 15 residues. The germline CDR1 and CDR2 sequences are MNHNS and SASEGT. CDR3 sequence reads: CASSGGQGIYNEQFF. CDR3 sequence (DNA): TGTGCCAGCAGTGGGGGACAGGGGATCTACAATGAGCAGTTCTTC.

The chain links TRBV21-1 to TRBJ1-5; the table calls TRBD1, which could not be checked here. TRBV21-1 corresponds to a pseudogene. The CDR3 covers 16 residues. CDR3 DNA: TGTGCCTGGGGGGCGGACAGGGGCCATAGCAATCAGCCCCAGCATTTT. Residues: CAWGADRGHSNQPQHF.

This clonotype occurred a few times. V and J are TRBV29-1 and TRBJ2-1; 9 bases match TRBD1. This CDR3 spans 15 amino acids. Trimming at V came to 0 bases and at J to 4 bases, leaving 4 bases not matched to a gene. Germline loops: CDR1 SQVTM, CDR2 ANQGSEA. The CDR3: CSVEDPDRGYNEQFF. As DNA, the CDR3 is TGCAGCGTTGAAGATCCGGACAGGGGTTACAATGAGCAGTTCTTC.

This clonotype was seen many times. The V call is TRBV27, the J call TRBJ2-1, with TRBD2 identical over 7 bases. The length of the CDR3 is 18 residues. V lost 7 bases, J lost 4 bases, and 19 bases stayed unmatched. The germline V gene encodes CDR1 MNHEY and CDR2 SMNVEV (reference sequence). Here the CDR3 reads CASTLFPPGGLGYNEQFF. In DNA, the CDR3 is TGTGCCAGCACCCTGTTTCCACCGGGAGGCCTGGGTTACAATGAGCAGTTCTTC.

This clonotype was observed a handful of times. The J gene is TRBJ2-3, the V gene TRBV7-9, with D unclear. V was cut by 5 bases and J by 2 bases, with 11 bases left in between. Looked up from germline, CDR1 is SEHNR and CDR2 is FQNEAQ (reference sequence). The CDR3 consists of 14 residues. The CDR3 spells CASSAFSVTDTQYF. The DNA for the CDR3 is TGTGCCAGCAGCGCCTTTTCTGTCACAGATACGCAGTATTTT.

This clonotype was seen a handful of times. J is TRBJ2-3 and V is TRBV7-9; tentatively, D is TRBD2 (5 bases). Germline-derived CDR1 and CDR2 are SEHNR and FQNEAQ (reference sequence). The CDR3 is made up of 13 amino acids. Trimming pared 4 bases from V and 5 bases from J, leaving 10 bases between. This chain's CDR3 is CASSSGRGDTQYF. The CDR3 bases are TGTGCCAGCAGCTCCGGACGGGGAGATACGCAGTATTTT.

The gene calls are TRBV6-2 or TRBV6-3 and TRBJ1-5, with D hard to call. Germline values: CDR1 MNHEY, CDR2 SVGEGT. V shed 8 bases and J shed 11 bases, with 19 bases lying between them. The CDR3 runs to 13 residues. The CDR3, as DNA: TGTGCCAGCTCTTCGTCTTTGGGGTTAGCCCAGCATTTT. It codes for CASSSSLGLAQHF.

The CDR3, as DNA: TGTGCCAGCACCCAGTCCGGGGGGTCTACTGAGCAGTTCTTC. Translating gives CASTQSGGSTEQFF. The chain employs TRBV18 and TRBJ2-1; 7 positions match TRBD2. Germline V lookup: CDR1 KGHSH, CDR2 LQKENI. This CDR3 has 14 residues. Unmatched junction bases numbered 13, after V lost 8 bases and J lost 9 bases.

Concerning this clonotype itself: No conserved phenylalanine or tryptophan is present at the end of the CDR3, so a read error is the likely explanation. This chain joins TRBV7-9 and TRBJ2-3, with a weak D call TRBD2 (5 bases). This CDR3 has 18 amino acids. Deletions cut 7 bases from V and 3 bases from J, with 26 bases between. Germline assignment: CDR1 SEHNR and CDR2 FQNEAQ (reference sequence). For the CDR3, the DNA is TGTGCCAGCAACTCACATCTCGGGGTCCAACACCCGACAGATACGCAGTATTTA. It yields the protein CASNSHLGVQHPTDTQYL.

CDR3 bases: TGTGCCAGCAGCGACAGGACAGGGAGGGGCGAGCAGTACTTC. It yields the protein CASSDRTGRGEQYF. The V call is TRBV6-1, the J call TRBJ2-7, with D perhaps matching TRBD1 (8 bases). Germline values: CDR1 MNHNS, CDR2 SASEGT. The CDR3 has 14 residues. Trimming removed 6 bases from V and 6 bases from J, with 18 bases in between.

The chain has TRBV12-5 and TRBJ2-1; D is undetermined. Trimming took 3 bases from V and 7 from J, leaving 10 bases between them. The CDR3 contains 13 residues. Germline V lookup: CDR1 LGHNT, CDR2 FRNRAP. The CDR3 protein is CASGLDPRNEQFF. The CDR3 nucleotides are TGTGCTAGTGGTTTAGATCCTAGGAATGAGCAGTTCTTC.

The chain employs TRBV19 and TRBJ2-5, with D possibly being TRBD2 (6 bases). This CDR3 region has 16 residues. V lost 1 base and J lost 0, with 12 bases in between. Germline assignment: CDR1 LNHDA and CDR2 SQIVND (reference sequence). CDR3 region: CASSIGRDLYQETQYF. CDR3 sequence (DNA): TGTGCCAGTAGTATAGGGAGGGACCTGTACCAAGAGACCCAGTACTTC.

This chain joins TRBV9 and TRBJ1-6; D is unresolved. Germline V lookup: CDR1 SGDLS, CDR2 YYNGEE. The ends were cut back, 0 bases at V and 7 bases at J, with 11 bases in the middle. The CDR3 contains 15 residues. CDR3 sequence: CASSVATEINSPLHF. The CDR3 coding sequence is TGTGCCAGCAGCGTAGCTACAGAGATCAATTCACCCCTCCACTTT.

This chain links TRBV4-3 with TRBJ2-5; D call uncertain. The CDR3 totals 13 residues. CDR1 is LGHNA and CDR2 is YSLEER in the germline V gene. Trimming removed 0 bases from V and 5 bases from J, with 7 bases in between. The CDR3 DNA reads TGCGCCAGCAGCCAAGACCAGTGGGAGACCCAGTACTTC. This encodes CASSQDQWETQYF.

V gene TRBV5-6 combines with J gene TRBJ2-1; TRBD1 aligns across 8 bases. The ends lost 6 bases at V and 7 bases at J; junction bases unmatched: 12. The CDR3 is 15 amino acids. Germline CDR1 and CDR2: SGHDT and YYEEEE. Here the CDR3 reads CASKPTGASVNEQFF. In nucleotides, the CDR3 is TGTGCCAGCAAACCGACAGGGGCTTCTGTGAATGAGCAGTTCTTC.

The sample holds a few counts of this clonotype. The CDR3 loop is CASSVVPEYAFNYGYTF. The CDR3 region has the DNA TGTGCCAGCAGCGTAGTGCCGGAATACGCCTTTAACTATGGCTACACCTTC. The rearrangement joins TRBV9 to TRBJ1-2; no reliable D call. The germline V and J ends were trimmed by 0 bases and 1 base, with 16 bases remaining between them. The CDR3 extends over 17 amino acids. The germline gives CDR1 SGDLS, CDR2 YYNGEE.

The rearrangement joins TRBV28 to TRBJ1-1; D is unresolved. The CDR3 spans 15 residues. The germline gives CDR1 MDHEN, CDR2 SYDVKM. The V end was cut by 3 bases, the J end by 1 base, with 12 bases between. CDR3 bases: TGTGCCAGCAGTTTGCGGTTCGACGGGAACACTGAAGCTTTCTTT. Its translation: CASSLRFDGNTEAFF.